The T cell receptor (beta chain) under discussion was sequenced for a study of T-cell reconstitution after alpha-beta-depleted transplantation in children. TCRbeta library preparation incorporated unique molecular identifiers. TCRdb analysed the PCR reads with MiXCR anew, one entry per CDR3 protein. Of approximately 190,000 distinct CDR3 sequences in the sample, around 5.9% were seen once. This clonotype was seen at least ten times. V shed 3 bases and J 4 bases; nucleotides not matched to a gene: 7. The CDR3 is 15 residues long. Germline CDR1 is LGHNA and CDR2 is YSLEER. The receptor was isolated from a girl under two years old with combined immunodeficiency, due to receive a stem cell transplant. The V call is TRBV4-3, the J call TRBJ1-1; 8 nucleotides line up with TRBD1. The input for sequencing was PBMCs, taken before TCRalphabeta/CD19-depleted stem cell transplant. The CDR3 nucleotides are TGCGCCAGCAGCCACACGGACAGGGACAGCACTGAAGCTTTCTTT. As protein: CASSHTDRDSTEAFF.